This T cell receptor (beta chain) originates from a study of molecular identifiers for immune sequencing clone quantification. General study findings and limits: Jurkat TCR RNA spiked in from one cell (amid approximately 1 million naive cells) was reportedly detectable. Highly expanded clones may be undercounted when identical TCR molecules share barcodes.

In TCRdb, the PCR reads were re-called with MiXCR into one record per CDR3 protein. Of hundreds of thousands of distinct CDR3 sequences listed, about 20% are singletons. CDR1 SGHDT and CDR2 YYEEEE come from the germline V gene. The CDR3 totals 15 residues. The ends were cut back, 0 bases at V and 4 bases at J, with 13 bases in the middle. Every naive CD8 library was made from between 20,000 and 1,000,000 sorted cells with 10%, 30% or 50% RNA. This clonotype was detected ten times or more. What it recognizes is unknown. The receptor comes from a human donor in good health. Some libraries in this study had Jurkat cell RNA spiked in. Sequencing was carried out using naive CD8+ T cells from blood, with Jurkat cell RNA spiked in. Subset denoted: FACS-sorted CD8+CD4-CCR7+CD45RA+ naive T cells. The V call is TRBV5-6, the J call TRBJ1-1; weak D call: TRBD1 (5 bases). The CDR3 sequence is CASSLVLGVVTEAFF. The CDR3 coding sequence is TGTGCCAGCAGCTTGGTTCTGGGGGTTGTCACTGAAGCTTTCTTT.